The rows below give T cell receptor beta chains drawn from one sample of a study of response to subunit inactivated influenza vaccine. TCRdb used MiXCR to reprocess the RT-PCR reads, holding one entry per CDR3 protein. The sample holds approximately 530,000 distinct CDR3 sequences; less than 7.5% are singletons and the top ten take about an eighth. Source: PBMCs from blood, taken roughly 24 months after vaccination. These receptors all come from a man aged 50-75 years who received an inactivated influenza vaccine. Each CDR3 is given with its conserved first and last residue. A D gene is named only where the DNA matches it firmly. Only part of the rows carry a size: once, few, many, or a class if the clone is expanded.

d_gene | j_gene | v_gene | abundance | CDR3aa | CDR3nt
TRBD1 | TRBJ2-7 | TRBV15 | - | CATSSGTGGIYEQYF | TGTGCCACCAGCAGTGGGACAGGGGGCATCTACGAGCAGTACTTC
TRBD2 | TRBJ2-1 | TRBV6-2/TRBV6-3 | many | CASSYPPGRVNEQFF | TGTGCCAGCAGTTACCCCCCAGGGAGGGTCAATGAGCAGTTCTTC
- | TRBJ1-1 | TRBV6-5 | - | CASSYRGPNTEAFF | TGTGCCAGCAGTTACCGGGGCCCCAACACTGAAGCTTTCTTT
- | TRBJ2-3 | TRBV20-1 | few | CSARDVARATDTQYF | TGCAGTGCTAGAGATGTGGCGCGGGCCACAGATACGCAGTATTTT
- | TRBJ2-5 | TRBV6-6 | few | CASSTDRETQYF | TGTGCCAGCAGCACCGACAGAGAGACCCAGTACTTC
- | TRBJ2-1 | TRBV28 | many | CASTLGGQAAYNEQFF | TGTGCCAGCACTTTGGGTGGCCAGGCTGCCTACAATGAGCAGTTCTTC
- | TRBJ2-2 | TRBV10-3 | few | CAISELSPNTGELFF | TGTGCCATCAGTGAGCTTAGCCCGAACACCGGGGAGCTGTTTTTT
TRBD2 | TRBJ2-2 | TRBV9 | few | CASSVGVAGGSGELFF | TGTGCCAGCAGCGTAGGAGTAGCGGGGGGCTCTGGGGAGCTGTTTTTT
- | TRBJ2-2 | TRBV29-1 | many | CSVCYSHTGELFF | TGCAGCGTCTGTTACAGCCACACCGGGGAGCTGTTTTTT
- | TRBJ2-5 | TRBV29-1 | few | CSARPGASGPKKTQYF | TGCAGCGCCCGCCCGGGGGCCTCGGGACCGAAAAAGACCCAGTACTTC
TRBD1 | TRBJ2-7 | TRBV15 | few | CATSGTGANYEQYF | TGTGCCACCAGCGGGACAGGAGCTAACTACGAGCAGTACTTC